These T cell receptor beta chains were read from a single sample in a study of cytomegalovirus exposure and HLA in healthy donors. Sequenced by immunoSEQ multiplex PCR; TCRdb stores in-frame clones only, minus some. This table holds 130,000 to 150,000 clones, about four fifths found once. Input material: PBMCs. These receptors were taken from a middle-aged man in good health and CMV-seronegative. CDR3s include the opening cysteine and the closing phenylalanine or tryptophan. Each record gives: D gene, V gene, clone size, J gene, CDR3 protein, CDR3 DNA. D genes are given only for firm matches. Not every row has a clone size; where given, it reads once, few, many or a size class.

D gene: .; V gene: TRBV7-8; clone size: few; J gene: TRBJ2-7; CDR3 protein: CASSFAYNSYEQYF; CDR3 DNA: TGTGCCAGCAGCTTCGCATACAACTCCTACGAGCAGTACTTC
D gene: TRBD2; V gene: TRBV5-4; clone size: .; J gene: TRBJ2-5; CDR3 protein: CASSLAKSLAGAPWETQYF; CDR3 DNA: TGTGCCAGCAGCTTGGCCAAGTCACTAGCGGGGGCCCCTTGGGAGACCCAGTACTTC
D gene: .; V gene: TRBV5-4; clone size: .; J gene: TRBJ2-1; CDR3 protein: CASSLEGSSYNEQFF; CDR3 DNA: TGTGCCAGCAGCTTGGAGGGGTCCTCCTACAATGAGCAGTTCTTC
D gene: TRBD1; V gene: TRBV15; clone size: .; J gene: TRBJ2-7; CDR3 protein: CATSGRTGLHEQYF; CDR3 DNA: TGTGCCACCAGCGGAAGGACAGGGCTACACGAGCAGTACTTC
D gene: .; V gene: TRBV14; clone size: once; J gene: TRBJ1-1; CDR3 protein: CASSRTRGRNTEAFF; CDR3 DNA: TGTGCCAGCAGCCGAACAAGGGGTCGGAACACTGAAGCTTTCTTT
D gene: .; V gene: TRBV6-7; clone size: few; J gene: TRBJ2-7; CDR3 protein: CASSYKGDHRESCYEQYF; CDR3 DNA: TGTGCCAGCAGTTACAAGGGGGATCACAGGGAGAGTTGCTACGAGCAGTACTTC
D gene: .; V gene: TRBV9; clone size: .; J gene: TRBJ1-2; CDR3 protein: CASSVDIGDYGYTF; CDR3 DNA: TGTGCCAGCAGCGTAGATATAGGGGACTATGGCTACACCTTC
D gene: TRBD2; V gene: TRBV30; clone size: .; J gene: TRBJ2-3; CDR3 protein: CAWRYSGGTDTQYF; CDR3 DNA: TGTGCCTGGAGATACAGCGGGGGGACAGATACGCAGTATTTT
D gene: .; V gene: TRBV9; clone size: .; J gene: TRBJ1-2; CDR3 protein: CASSATGSYGYTF; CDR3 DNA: TGTGCCAGCAGCGCTACAGGGTCCTATGGCTACACCTTC
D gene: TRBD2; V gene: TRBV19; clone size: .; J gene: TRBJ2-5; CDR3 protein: CASSSGGIQETQYF; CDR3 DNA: TGTGCCAGTAGTAGCGGGGGGATTCAAGAGACCCAGTACTTC
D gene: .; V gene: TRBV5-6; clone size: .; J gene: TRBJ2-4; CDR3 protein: CASSAPKDNKNIQYF; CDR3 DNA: TGTGCCAGCAGCGCCCCTAAGGACAACAAAAACATTCAGTACTTC
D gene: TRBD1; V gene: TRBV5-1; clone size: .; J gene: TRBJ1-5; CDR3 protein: CASSLGGRGQNQPQHF; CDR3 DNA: TGCGCCAGCAGCCTAGGGGGCAGGGGGCAAAATCAGCCCCAGCATTTT
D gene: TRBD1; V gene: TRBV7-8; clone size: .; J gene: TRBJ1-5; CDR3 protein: CASSRDRSYQPQHF; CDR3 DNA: TGTGCCAGCAGCCGGGACAGAAGTTATCAGCCCCAGCATTTT
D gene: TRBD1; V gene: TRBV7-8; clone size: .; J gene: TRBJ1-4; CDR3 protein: CASSLVGGQGEKLFF; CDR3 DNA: TGTGCCAGCAGCTTAGTCGGGGGACAGGGGGAAAAACTGTTTTTT
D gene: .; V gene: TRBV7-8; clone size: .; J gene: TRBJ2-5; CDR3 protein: CASSLGASQETQYF; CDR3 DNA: TGTGCCAGCAGCTTAGGGGCCAGCCAAGAGACCCAGTACTTC
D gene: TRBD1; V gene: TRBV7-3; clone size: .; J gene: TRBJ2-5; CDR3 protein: CASSDRGRETQYF; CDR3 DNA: TGTGCCAGCAGCGACAGGGGCCGAGAGACCCAGTACTTC
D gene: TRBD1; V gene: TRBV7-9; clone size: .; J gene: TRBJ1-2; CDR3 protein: CASSLPTQGGNYGYTF; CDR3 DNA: TGTGCCAGCAGCTTGCCAACCCAGGGGGGCAACTATGGCTACACCTTC
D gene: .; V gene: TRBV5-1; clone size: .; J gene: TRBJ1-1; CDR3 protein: CASRASGGREGAFF; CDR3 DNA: TGCGCCAGCCGGGCCTCCGGGGGACGAGAGGGAGCTTTCTTT
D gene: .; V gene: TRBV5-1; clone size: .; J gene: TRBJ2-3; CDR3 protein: CASSLRDTDTQYF; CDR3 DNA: TGCGCCAGCAGCTTACGGGACACAGATACGCAGTATTTT
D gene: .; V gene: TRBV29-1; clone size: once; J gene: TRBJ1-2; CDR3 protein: CSVETQALDRGGYTF; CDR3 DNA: TGCAGCGTTGAAACACAGGCCTTAGATAGGGGTGGCTACACCTTC
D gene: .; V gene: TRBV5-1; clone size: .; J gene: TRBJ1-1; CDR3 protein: CASSFREMNTEAFF; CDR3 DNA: TGCGCCAGCAGCTTTCGGGAGATGAACACTGAAGCTTTCTTT
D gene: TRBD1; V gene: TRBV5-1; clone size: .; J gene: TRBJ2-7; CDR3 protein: CASSLDAQGTYEQYF; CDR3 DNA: TGCGCCAGCAGCTTGGATGCACAGGGGACCTACGAGCAGTACTTC
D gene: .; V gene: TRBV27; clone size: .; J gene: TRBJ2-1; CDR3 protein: CASSSPGKKYGEQFF; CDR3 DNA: TGTGCCAGCAGTTCCCCAGGAAAAAAATACGGTGAGCAGTTCTTC
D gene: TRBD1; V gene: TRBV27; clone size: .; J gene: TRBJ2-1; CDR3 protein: CASWGTGGMRNEQFF; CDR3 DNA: TGTGCCAGCTGGGGGACAGGGGGCATGAGGAATGAGCAGTTCTTC
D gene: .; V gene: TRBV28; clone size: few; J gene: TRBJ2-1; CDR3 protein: CASTEFRGGAYVF; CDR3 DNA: TGTGCCAGCACCGAGTTTAGGGGGGGGGCTTATGTCTTC
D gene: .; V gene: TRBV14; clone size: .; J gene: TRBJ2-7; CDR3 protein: CASSKQGYEQYF; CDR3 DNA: TGTGCCAGCAGCAAACAGGGCTACGAGCAGTACTTC
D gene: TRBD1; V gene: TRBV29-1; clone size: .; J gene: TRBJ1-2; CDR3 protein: CSDKDRGSGYGYTF; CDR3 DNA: TGCAGCGACAAGGACAGGGGCAGTGGCTATGGCTACACCTTC